This T cell receptor (beta chain) was identified in a study of memory CD4+ T cells and cytomegalovirus serostatus. The sort gate was single viable CD3+CD4+CD8-CD45RO+ cells for memory CD4+ T cells. Serum IgG to CMV pp150, pp28, p38 and p52 defined serostatus. Concerning this clone: What it recognizes is unknown.

TCRdb's copy holds only in-frame clones and misses some; the assay was immunoSEQ multiplex PCR. The repertoire holds 80,000 to 100,000 clones, with about 80% as singletons. General study findings and limits: About 40% of the roughly 160 known CMV-associated TCRbeta sequences appeared in CD4+ memory.

CDR1 is SGHRS, CDR2 YFSETQ, per germline. V was clipped by 4 bases and J by 0 bases; unmatched bases: 3. This CDR3 is built from 16 residues. The sequence was collected from an adult in good health and CMV-seropositive. The specimen sequenced was memory CD4+ T cells from blood. This chain connects TRBV5-1 to TRBJ2-3, with TRBD2 matching 12 bases. The CDR3 DNA reads as TGCGCCAGCAGCCCCGGACTAGCGGGAAGCACAGATACGCAGTATTTT. Protein: CASSPGLAGSTDTQYF. Full variable domain (rest looked up from reference TRBV5-1 and TRBJ2-3): KAGVTQTPRYLIKTRGQQVTLSCSPISGHRSVSWYQQTPGQGLQFLFEYFSETQRNKGNFPGRFSGRQFSNSRSEMNVSTLELGDSALYLCASSPGLAGSTDTQYFGPGTRLTVL.